This TCR beta chain was captured in a study of cytomegalovirus exposure and HLA in healthy donors. Study-wide results and limits: Sequencing depth roughly uniform across donors was assumed in presence/absence analyses. When analyzed later, the rates of TCR association showed variation by HLA locus, with DRB1 the most and HLA-C the fewest.

The PCR had 60 Vbeta and 13 Jbeta primers. Method: immunoSEQ multiplex PCR; TCRdb's copy keeps in-frame clones and lacks some. The table for this sample gives more than 95,000 clones. Comments on this clone: What it binds is unknown.

There are 20 residues in the CDR3. The chain employs TRBV21-1 and TRBJ2-2; the table's D call, TRBD1, has no DNA check behind it. TRBV21-1 is reported as a pseudogene. The source material was PBMCs. This clonotype was obtained from a man in his forties or fifties in good health and CMV-seronegative. CDR3 bases: TGTGCCAGCAGCAAAACCCCAGGGGGCGGTAAAATTATTGACACCGGGGAGCTGTTTTTT. It codes for CASSKTPGGGKIIDTGELFF.